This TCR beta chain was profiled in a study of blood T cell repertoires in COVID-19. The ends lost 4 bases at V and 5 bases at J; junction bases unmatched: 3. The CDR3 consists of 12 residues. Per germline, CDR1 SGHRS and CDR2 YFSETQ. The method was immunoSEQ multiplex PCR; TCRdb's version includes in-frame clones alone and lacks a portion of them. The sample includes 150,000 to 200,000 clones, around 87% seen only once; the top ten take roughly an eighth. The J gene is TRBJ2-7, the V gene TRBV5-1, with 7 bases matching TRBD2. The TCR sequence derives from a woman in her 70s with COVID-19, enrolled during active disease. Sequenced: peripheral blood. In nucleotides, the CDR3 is TGCGCCAGCAGCGGGAGGGTGGACGAGCAGTACTTC. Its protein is CASSGRVDEQYF. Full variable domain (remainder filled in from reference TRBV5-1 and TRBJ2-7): KAGVTQTPRYLIKTRGQQVTLSCSPISGHRSVSWYQQTPGQGLQFLFEYFSETQRNKGNFPGRFSGRQFSNSRSEMNVSTLELGDSALYLCASSGRVDEQYFGPGTRLTVT.